This T cell receptor beta chain is drawn from a study of T cells in localized non-small cell lung cancer. Study outcomes and limitations: Heterogeneity cannot be ruled out, as sequencing used one tumor region only.

On this clone itself: No antigen is known for it.

The CDR3 sequence is 14 residues long. Germline assignment: CDR1 GTSNPN and CDR2 SVGIG (reference sequence). Trimming removed 0 bases from V and 7 bases from J, with 13 bases in between. Clones were read by immunoSEQ multiplex PCR, and TCRdb kept only the in-frame ones, dropping some. This table has about 11,000 clones, roughly four fifths appearing once. The sequencing here drew on peripheral blood mononuclear cells, taken before any cancer treatment. The source is a female donor aged 60 or older with stage II lung adenocarcinoma. The genes are TRBV30 and TRBJ1-5; TRBD1 is a possible D gene (5 bases). CDR3 bases: TGTGCCTGGAGTGTTGGAACAGGCGGACAGCCCCAGCATTTT. Protein product: CAWSVGTGGQPQHF.